A single TCR beta chain is shown here with its context. Its antigen is not known. Primers included in the PCR were 60 Vbeta and 13 Jbeta primers. The repertoire was sequenced with immunoSEQ multiplex PCR; TCRdb's copy has only in-frame clones and lacks some. In the table there are some 130,000 clones, around 80% of which are singletons. The sample is drawn from a study of cytomegalovirus exposure and HLA in healthy donors. General study points: HLA alleles were associated with fewer than 20,000 TCR beta sequences in a later analysis at 0.05 false discovery rate. Researchers reported from a later analysis that most CMV-associated TCR beta chains appeared HLA-restricted.

With 0 bases removed from V and 0 bases from J, the gap between germline ends came to 6 bases. CDR1 and CDR2 (germline): SGDLS, YYNGEE. This CDR3 region has 14 residues. The chain joins TRBV9 to TRBJ1-1; perhaps TRBD1 as D (6 bases). Source material: PBMCs. This TCR was recovered from a woman between 45 and 65 years old in good health and CMV-seropositive. CDR3 loop: CASSVEGVNTEAFF. The CDR3 DNA follows: TGTGCCAGCAGCGTAGAGGGGGTGAACACTGAAGCTTTCTTT.